This is a list of T cell receptor beta chains from one sample in a study of beta chain features in type 1 diabetes. TCRdb's table, derived via immunoSEQ multiplex PCR, lists solely in-frame clones and lacks some. The sample shows fewer than 350,000 clones, under 8.5% of them seen only once. The sample comprised central memory CD4+ T cells from blood. These TCRs come from a woman aged 18-29 years in good health. Both conserved end residues are part of each CDR3. Some rows mark clone size as missing; the rest say once, few, many or name a class of expanded clone.

v_call | clone_size | cdr3_aa
TRBV5-1 | - | CASSLGGSTDTQYF
TRBV18 | few | CASSPGTRGELFF
TRBV4-3 | - | CASSRGGENTEAFF
TRBV30 | few | CAWSVLQGRTEAFF
TRBV7-6 | few | CASSLRSDTQYF
TRBV30 | few | CAWSVGVSILF
TRBV7-2 | - | CASSFKTGRGPDTQYF
TRBV6-1 | few | CAISGQGGTEAFF
TRBV4-2 | many | CASSQGTNEKLFF
TRBV7-6 | few | CASSPVHFGGELFF
TRBV9 | - | CASSVVRGGYNEQFF
TRBV28 | - | CASQRGTPPSQFF
TRBV5-4 | many | CASSPPGLAGGEQYF
TRBV11-1 | - | CASSQTGGQETQYF
TRBV6-6 | few | CASSYSGQSEQFF
TRBV5-4 | - | CASSLGQGKGYTF
TRBV19 | - | CASAGLGRSGANVLTF
TRBV21-1 | few | CASSLIGAGANQPQHF
TRBV10-3 | few | CAISENGQGNQPQHF
TRBV6-6 | - | CASRFGEWQFF
TRBV14 | few | CASSQGRAVNIQYF
TRBV11-2 | - | CASSPSNRGYEQYF
TRBV4-1 | few | CASSQGPGLSSANEQFF